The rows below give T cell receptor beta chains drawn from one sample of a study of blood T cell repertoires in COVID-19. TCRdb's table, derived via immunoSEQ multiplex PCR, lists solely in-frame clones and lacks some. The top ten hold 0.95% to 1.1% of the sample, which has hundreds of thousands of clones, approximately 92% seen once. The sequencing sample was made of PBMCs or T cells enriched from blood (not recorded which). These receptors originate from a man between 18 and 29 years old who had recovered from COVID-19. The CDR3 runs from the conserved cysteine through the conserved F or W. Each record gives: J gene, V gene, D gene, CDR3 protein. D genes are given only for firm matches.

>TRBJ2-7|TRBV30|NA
CASTTTPYEQYF
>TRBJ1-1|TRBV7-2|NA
CASSPRGGWTEAFF
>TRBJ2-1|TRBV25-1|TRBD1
CASSGMKWDSDHEQFF
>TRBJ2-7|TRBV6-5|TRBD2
CASSPTSGYEQYF
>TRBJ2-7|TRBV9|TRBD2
CASSGGSTSGRLYF
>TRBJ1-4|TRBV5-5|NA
CASSLVQGQQNEKLFF
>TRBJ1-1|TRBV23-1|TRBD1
CASSPRQGGIDTEAFF
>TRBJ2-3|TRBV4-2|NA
CASSGRARRADTQYF
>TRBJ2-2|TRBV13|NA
CASSFSRGPGELFF
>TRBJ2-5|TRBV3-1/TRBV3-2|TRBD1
CASSQATGVVETQYF
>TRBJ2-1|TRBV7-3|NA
CASSLAADFYNEQFF
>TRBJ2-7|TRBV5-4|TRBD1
CASSLGQGSYEQYF
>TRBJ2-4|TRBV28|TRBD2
CASSFIGGGAKNIQYF
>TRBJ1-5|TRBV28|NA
CASSFGRGSQPQHF
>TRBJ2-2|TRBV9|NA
CASSVDGRATGELFF
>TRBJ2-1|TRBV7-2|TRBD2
CASSLTSGRFNEQFF
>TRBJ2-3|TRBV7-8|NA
CASSFMDSHTDTQYF
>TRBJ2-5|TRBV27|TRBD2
CASSPRPGGGETQYF
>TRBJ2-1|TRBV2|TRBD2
CASSEAAGGNPYNEQFF
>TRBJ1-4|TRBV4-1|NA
CASSQDYSSQINEKLFF
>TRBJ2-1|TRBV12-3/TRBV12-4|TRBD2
CASSPAGTSQFF
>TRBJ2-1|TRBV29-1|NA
CSAFQAGNFNNEQFF
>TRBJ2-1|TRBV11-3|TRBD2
CASSHGGTAFF
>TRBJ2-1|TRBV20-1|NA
CSPGDGNEQFF
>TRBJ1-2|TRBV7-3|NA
CASGRDSNYGYTF
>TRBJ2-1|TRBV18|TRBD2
CASSQAGARNEQFF
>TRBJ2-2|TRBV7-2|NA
CASSFVSGELFF
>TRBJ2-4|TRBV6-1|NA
CASSELRGLTGGKNIQYF
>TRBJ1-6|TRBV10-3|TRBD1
CAISVDRASSPLHF
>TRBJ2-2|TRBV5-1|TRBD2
CASSAGDANTGELFF
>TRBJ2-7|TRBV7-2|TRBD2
CASSPGLAQTYEQYF
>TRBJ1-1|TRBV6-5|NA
CASSRYSEAFF
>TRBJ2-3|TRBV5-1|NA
CASTATTDTQYF
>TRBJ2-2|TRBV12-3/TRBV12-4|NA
CASSRSTGELFF
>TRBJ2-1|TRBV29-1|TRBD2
CSVVSGGTSGSMYNEQFF
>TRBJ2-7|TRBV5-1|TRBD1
CASSSLTGGEQYF
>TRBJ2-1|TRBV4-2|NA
CASSQGPGSSYNEQFF
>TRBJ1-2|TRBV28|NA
CASRPHPWGANYGYTF
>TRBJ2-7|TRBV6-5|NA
CASSSGHPPSYEQYF
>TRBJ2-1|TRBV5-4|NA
CASSPRGTAGEQFF
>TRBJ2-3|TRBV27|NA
CASSLTQVPGDTQYF
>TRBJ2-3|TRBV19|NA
CASSIAGRKDTQYF
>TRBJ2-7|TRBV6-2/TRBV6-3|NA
CASSPDWHVFEQYF
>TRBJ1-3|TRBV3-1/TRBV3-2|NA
CASSQGLLEGNTIYF
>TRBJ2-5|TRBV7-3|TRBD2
CASSLGLATETQYF
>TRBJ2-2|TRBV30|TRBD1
CAWKGTGGFTGELFF
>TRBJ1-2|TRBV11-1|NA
CASSGTGSNYGYTF
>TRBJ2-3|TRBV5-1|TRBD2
CASSWGTSGTDTQYF
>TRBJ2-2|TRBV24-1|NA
CAVGGLPGANTGELFF